These 25 T cell receptor beta chains originate from one sample sequenced in a study of T-cell memory formation after mild COVID-19. Using its own MiXCR run on the 5' RACE reads, TCRdb lists one record per CDR3 protein. The data hold about 49,000 distinct CDR3 sequences, with around 7% observed a single time. What was sequenced was PBMCs or a T cell subset sorted from them (not recorded which). Source of these receptors: a man aged 18 to 30 who had mild COVID-19 (a few samples of this study predate the infection). Cell type and time point are not known.

Only a few counts were recorded for this clonotype. The chain recombines TRBV7-2 with TRBJ2-2, with 7 bases lining up with TRBD1. This CDR3 is 16 amino acids long. V was pared by 10 bases and J by 5 bases, with 16 bases of the junction left unmatched. CDR1 and CDR2 (germline): SGHTA, FQGNSA. CDR3 region: CANTLQRTGRTGELFF. The CDR3 DNA reads as TGTGCCAATACCCTTCAACGGACAGGTAGAACCGGGGAGCTGTTTTTT.

This clonotype was observed many times. The J gene is TRBJ2-2, the V gene TRBV12-3 or TRBV12-4, with D unresolved. Trimming cost V 4 bases and J 4 bases, with 10 bases left between them. The CDR3 sequence is 14 residues long. CDR3 residues: CASSSGTGTGELFF. The CDR3 DNA reads TGTGCCAGCAGTTCCGGCACCGGCACCGGGGAGCTGTTTTTT.

This clonotype was counted many times. The chain has TRBV7-3 and TRBJ2-3; TRBD1 agrees at 8 bases. The trim removed 7 bases at V and 6 bases at J, leaving 6 bases unmatched. Per the germline V gene, CDR1 is SGHTA and CDR2 is FQGTGA. There are 13 residues in the CDR3. The CDR3 DNA sequence: TGTGCCAGCAAGGACAGGGTCTCTGATACGCAGTATTTT. Translated: CASKDRVSDTQYF.

On this clonotype itself: This could be a read error, since a much larger clone is one nucleotide away. The rearrangement links TRBV5-1 to TRBJ2-1; 7 bases match TRBD2. This CDR3 contains 15 residues. The germline gives CDR1 SGHRS, CDR2 YFSETQ. CDR3 region: CDSSPGGLGSNEQFF. The CDR3 bases are TGCGACAGCAGCCCGGGAGGTCTCGGCTCGAATGAGCAGTTCTTC.

The chain has TRBV7-2 and TRBJ1-2; D gene ambiguous. CDR3 length equals 14 residues. Germline V gene lookup returns CDR1 SGHTA and CDR2 FQGNSA. Trimming removed 3 bases at V and 8 bases at J, with 16 bases between. The DNA for the CDR3 is TGTGCCAGCAGCTTTCAGCTCGTTATGGGCGGCTACACCTTC. Translation: CASSFQLVMGGYTF.

This clonotype was detected only a few times. The chain joins TRBV6-5 to TRBJ2-7, with 8 bases identical to TRBD1. This CDR3 region has 17 residues. From germline, CDR1 is MNHEY and CDR2 SVGAGI. V was pared by 6 bases and J by 0 bases, with 13 bases of the junction left unmatched. CDR3 nucleotides: TGTGCCAGCAGCAGGGACAGGCCGGTTGGAAGCTCCTACGAGCAGTACGTC. It codes for CASSRDRPVGSSYEQYV.

This clonotype has only a few counts. The rearrangement joins TRBV27 to TRBJ2-5, with TRBD2 matching 8 bases. The CDR3 has 18 amino acids. The germline gives CDR1 MNHEY, CDR2 SMNVEV (reference sequence). The J segment lost 2 bases and the V segment lost 5 bases, leaving 16 bases of the junction unmatched. The DNA for the CDR3 is TGTGCCAGCAGTCCGAGTCCCCCGGGGACTAGGATTCAAGAGACCCAGTACTTC. It is translated as CASSPSPPGTRIQETQYF.

This clonotype was seen at least ten times. The genes are TRBV5-6 and TRBJ2-1; 9 nucleotides align to TRBD1. The junction had 7 bases not matched to a gene; V was cut back by 2 bases and J by 4 bases. The V gene's germline CDR1 is SGHDT and CDR2 YYEEEE. This CDR3 is built from 16 residues. The CDR3 protein is CASSFSGTGNYNEQFF. The CDR3 DNA is TGTGCCAGCAGCTTTTCGGGGACAGGGAATTACAATGAGCAGTTCTTC. The entire variable domain, with the rest obtained from reference TRBV5-6 and TRBJ2-1, is as follows: DAGVTQSPTHLIKTRGQQVTLRCSPKSGHDTVSWYQQALGQGPQFIFQYYEEEERQRGNFPDRFSGHQFPNYSSELNVNALLLGDSALYLCASSFSGTGNYNEQFFGPGTRLTVL.

This clonotype was counted at least ten times. The chain is built from TRBV5-6 and TRBJ2-3; D unresolved. Germline V gives CDR1 SGHDT, CDR2 YYEEEE. V lost 1 base, J lost 6 bases, and 9 bases lay in between. The CDR3 totals 13 residues. The CDR3 nucleotides read TGTGCCAGCAGCTTGAGGGTCACGGATACGCAGTATTTT. Protein: CASSLRVTDTQYF.

This clonotype came up many times. CDR3 nucleotide sequence: TGTGCCAGCAGCGAGGGGGTTCTCACAGATACGCAGTATTTT. Protein: CASSEGVLTDTQYF. The chain uses TRBV7-9 and TRBJ2-3, with D tentatively TRBD1 (6 bases). CDR1 and CDR2 (germline): SEHNR, FQNEAQ (reference sequence). The length of the CDR3 is 14 residues. V was clipped by 5 bases and J by 2 bases, with 11 bases between them.

For the CDR3, the DNA is TGCAGTGCTAGTCCCAGTGTAACAGATACGCAGTATTTT. It codes for CSASPSVTDTQYF. V and J are TRBV20-1 and TRBJ2-3; D gene uncertain. Per germline, CDR1 DFQATT and CDR2 SNEGSKA (reference sequence). V was cut by 3 bases and J by 3 bases, with 10 bases left in between. The CDR3 has 13 residues.

This clonotype was counted only a few times. V and J are TRBV6-5 and TRBJ2-7; D is possibly TRBD1 or TRBD2 (5 bases each). CDR1 is MNHEY, CDR2 SVGAGI, per germline. This CDR3 is built from 13 residues. Deletions cut 2 bases from V and 7 bases from J, with 12 bases between. For the CDR3, the DNA is TGTGCCAGCAGTTACACAGGTTCGGGGGAGCAGTACGTC. As protein: CASSYTGSGEQYV.

This clonotype came up a few times. In nucleotides, the CDR3 is TGTGCCAGCAGCGCAGGGGGCGCCTTTGGAAACACCATATATTTT. This gives the protein CASSAGGAFGNTIYF. The chain uses TRBV6-5 and TRBJ1-3; 8 nucleotides agree with TRBD1. Trimming at V came to 6 bases and at J to 3 bases, leaving 7 bases not matched to a gene. This CDR3 has 15 amino acids. CDR1 is MNHEY and CDR2 is SVGAGI in the germline V gene.

In its sample, this clonotype was seen many times. The V and J genes are TRBV4-1 and TRBJ2-2; D remains unclear. In germline, CDR1 is MGHRA, CDR2 YSYEKL. V gave up 1 base and J gave up 8 bases, with 8 bases separating them. The CDR3 contains 13 residues. The CDR3 nucleotides read TGCGCCAGCAGCCAAGTTCCGGAGGGGGAGCTGTTTTTT. Protein product: CASSQVPEGELFF.

This clonotype was found a few times. The gene calls are TRBV5-6 and TRBJ1-2; TRBD1 is a possible D gene (5 bases). This CDR3 region has 14 residues. The V gene lost 4 bases and the J gene lost 3 bases, with 13 bases spanning the gap. Per germline, CDR1 SGHDT and CDR2 YYEEEE. In DNA form, the CDR3 reads TGTGCCAGCAGCCATAGCGGGGCAGACTATGGCTACACCTTC. Protein sequence: CASSHSGADYGYTF.

This clonotype was seen ten or more times. The chain employs TRBV4-1 and TRBJ2-5, with D perhaps assigned TRBD1 or TRBD2 (5 bases each). Germline V gives CDR1 MGHRA, CDR2 YSYEKL. Trimming shortened V by 1 base and J by 4 bases, and 7 bases separated the two germline ends. CDR3 length equals 13 residues. The CDR3 coding sequence is TGCGCCAGCAGCCAAGTTGGGGGAGAGACCCAGTACTTC. This sequence encodes CASSQVGGETQYF.

This sequence joins TRBV7-9 and TRBJ2-4; D may correspond to TRBD1 or TRBD2 (5 bases each). Germline V gene sequence: CDR1 SEHNR, CDR2 FQNEAQ (reference sequence). Trimming shortened V by 1 base and J by 8 bases, and 15 bases separated the two germline ends. The CDR3 is 15 amino acids. CDR3 DNA sequence: TGTGCCAGCAGCTTAGTAGGTCAGGGAGTATACATTCAGTACTTC. It yields the protein CASSLVGQGVYIQYF.

The chain carries TRBV10-3 and TRBJ2-3, with 13 bases identical to TRBD2. J was trimmed by 3 bases and V by 1 base; bases with no gene match: 13. The CDR3 extends over 20 amino acids. Germline CDR1 and CDR2: ENHRY and SYGVKD. CDR3 in amino acids: CAISEFISPGLAGSTDTQYF. CDR3 bases: TGTGCCATCAGTGAGTTCATTTCTCCGGGACTAGCGGGGTCGACAGATACGCAGTATTTT.

This clonotype was found a few times. The rearrangement uses TRBV18 and TRBJ2-6; D not certain. V was clipped by 4 bases and J by 1 base, with 11 bases between them. Germline lookup yields CDR1 KGHSH and CDR2 LQKENI. CDR3 length: 16 residues. CDR3 protein: CASSRDLGSGANVLTF. The CDR3 bases are TGTGCCAGCTCACGGGATCTAGGGTCTGGGGCCAACGTCCTGACTTTC.

This clonotype was detected only a few times. The chain joins TRBV19 to TRBJ1-6, with D possibly being TRBD1 (5 bases). Trimming took 8 bases from V and 8 from J, leaving 10 bases between them. Germline CDR1 is LNHDA and CDR2 is SQIVND (reference sequence). The length of the CDR3 is 12 residues. CDR3 bases: TGTGCCAGTCGGGACCCACATTCACCCCTCCACTTT. Encoded protein: CASRDPHSPLHF.

The V call is TRBV29-1, the J call TRBJ2-2; D uncertain. Germline-derived CDR1 and CDR2 are SQVTM and ANQGSEA. This CDR3 has 11 amino acids. Trimming pared 7 bases from V and 1 base from J, leaving 4 bases between. CDR3 residues: CSGRNTGELFF. The CDR3 bases are TGCAGCGGGCGGAACACCGGGGAGCTGTTTTTT.

The genes are TRBV10-3 and TRBJ1-1; D is unresolved. Trimming shortened V by 7 bases and J by 6 bases, and 12 bases separated the two germline ends. The CDR3 has 12 residues. CDR1 ENHRY and CDR2 SYGVKD come from the germline V gene. The CDR3, as DNA: TGTGCCATCATAGGTAGTGGCCCTGAAGCTTTCTTT. Protein: CAIIGSGPEAFF.

This chain connects TRBV7-2 to TRBJ2-7; TRBD2 agrees at 7 bases. There are 14 residues in the CDR3. V lost 1 base, J lost 1 base, and 1 base stayed unmatched. CDR1 and CDR2 from the germline V gene are SGHTA and FQGNSA. CDR3 coding DNA: TGTGCCAGCAGCTTAGGGCGGGGGTCCTACGAGCAGTACTTC. Its protein is CASSLGRGSYEQYF.

The CDR3 loop is CASSPQGPTEAFF. In DNA, the CDR3 is TGTGCCAGTAGTCCCCAGGGCCCCACTGAAGCTTTCTTT. V is TRBV19 and J is TRBJ1-1, with D perhaps matching TRBD1 (5 bases). The germline V and J ends were trimmed by 5 bases and 4 bases, with 11 bases remaining between them. The length of the CDR3 is 13 residues. CDR1 is LNHDA, CDR2 SQIVND, per germline (reference sequence).

This clonotype was counted ten times or more. The chain couples TRBV12-3 or TRBV12-4 to TRBJ1-1; no reliable D call. The CDR3 consists of 11 residues. Trimming took 3 bases from V and 7 from J, leaving 6 bases between them. The CDR3, as DNA: TGTGCCAGCAGTTTGAGACGTGAAGCTTTCTTT. This encodes CASSLRREAFF.